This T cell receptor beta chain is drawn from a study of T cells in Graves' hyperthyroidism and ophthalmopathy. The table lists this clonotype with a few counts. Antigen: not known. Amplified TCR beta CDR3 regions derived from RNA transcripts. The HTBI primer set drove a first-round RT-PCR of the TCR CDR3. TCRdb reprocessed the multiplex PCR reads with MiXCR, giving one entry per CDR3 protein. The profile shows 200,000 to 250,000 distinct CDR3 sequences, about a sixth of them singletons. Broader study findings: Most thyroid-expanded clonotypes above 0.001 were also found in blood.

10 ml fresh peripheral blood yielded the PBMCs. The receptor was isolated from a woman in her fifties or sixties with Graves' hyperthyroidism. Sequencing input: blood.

As DNA, the CDR3 is TGTGCCAGCAGTTCTCGGGAACACCAAGAGACCCAGTACTTC. Translation: CASSSREHQETQYF. The chain is built from TRBV28 and TRBJ2-5; D is perhaps TRBD2 (5 bases). The CDR3 has 14 amino acids. The V end lost 4 bases, the J end lost 0 bases, and 9 bases lay between the germline ends. The germline CDR1 and CDR2 sequences are MDHEN and SYDVKM. The entire variable domain, with the rest obtained from reference TRBV28 and TRBJ2-5, is as follows: DVKVTQSSRYLVKRTGEKVFLECVQDMDHENMFWYRQDPGLGLRLIYFSYDVKMKEKGDIPEGYSVSREKKERFSLILESASTNQTSMYLCASSSREHQETQYFGPGTRLLVL.